This T cell receptor beta chain was identified during a study of vaccination and CD4 T cells after COVID-19. Study-level information: Six men and four women formed the convalescents, two being Hispanic.

There are a few counts of this clonotype. Its antigen is not identified. The treatment is: approximately nine-day PBMC culture with coronavirus spike peptide pools or control peptides (ViraFEST assay). With the Oncomine TCR Beta short-read assay, DNA from cultured CD4+ T cells was sequenced. CD4+ T cells were cultured, and genomic DNA was extracted from them. TCRdb analysed the PCR reads with MiXCR anew, one entry per CDR3 protein. The profile shows around 10,000 distinct CDR3 sequences, roughly 53% of them singletons. Germline CDR1 reads SGHNT; CDR2 reads YENEEA. The CDR3 runs to 14 residues. The ends were cut back, 1 base at V and 4 bases at J, with 7 bases in the middle.

The gene calls are TRBV11-3 and TRBJ2-2; D might be TRBD2 (5 bases). The sample taken for sequencing was CD4+ T cells from blood, cultured in vitro. This receptor was identified in a human donor who had recovered from COVID-19. The CDR3 nucleotides are TGTGCCAGCAGCTTAGGTCTAGCCACCGGGGAGCTGTTTTTT. Protein: CASSLGLATGELFF.